This T cell receptor (beta chain) was identified in a study of T cells in women clearing cervical HPV infection. Profiled with immunoSEQ multiplex PCR; TCRdb holds only in-frame clones, not every one. Its clone listing holds 30,000 or so clones. Whole-study findings and limits: Cases carried less TRBV6-7 than controls: roughly 0.12% versus 0.17%. A classifier using richness and V gene abundances reached an AUC of 0.7 to 0.9. T-cell numbers per sample were unknown and may explain richness differences.

Germline V gene lookup returns CDR1 SGHTA and CDR2 FQGTGA. The CDR3 contains 13 residues. V lost 5 bases, J lost 1 base, and 8 bases lay in between. About this clone: Its antigen is undetermined. With the read ending 3 residues before the CDR3 end, the germline J gene is used to fill in that end.

The source is a woman aged 18-70 years with a cervical HPV16 infection that either progressed to CIN3+ or cleared (not recorded which). The chain employs TRBV7-3 and TRBJ1-1, with D maybe TRBD1 (5 bases). The sample was blood buffy coat. The CDR3: CASSPQGNTEAFF. CDR3 bases read: TGTGCCAGCAGCCCTCAGGGGAACACTGAA.